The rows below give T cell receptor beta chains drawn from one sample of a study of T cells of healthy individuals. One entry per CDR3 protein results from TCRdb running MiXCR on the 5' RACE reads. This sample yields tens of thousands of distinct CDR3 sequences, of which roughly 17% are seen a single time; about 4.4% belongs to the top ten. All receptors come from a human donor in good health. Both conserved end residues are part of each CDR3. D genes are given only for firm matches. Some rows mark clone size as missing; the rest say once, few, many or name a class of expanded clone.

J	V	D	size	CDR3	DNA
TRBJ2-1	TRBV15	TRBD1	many	CATSGFRDREYNEQFF	TGTGCCACCAGCGGTTTCCGGGACAGGGAATACAATGAGCAGTTCTTC
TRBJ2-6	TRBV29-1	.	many	CSADGPSGANVLTF	TGCAGCGCTGACGGTCCTTCTGGGGCCAACGTCCTGACTTTC
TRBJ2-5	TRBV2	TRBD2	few	CASSDGLGTSETQYF	TGTGCCAGCAGTGACGGACTAGGTACCTCGGAGACCCAGTACTTC
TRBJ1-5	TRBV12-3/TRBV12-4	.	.	CASSRRDPGQPQHF	TGTGCCAGCAGCCGGCGGGACCCCGGGCAGCCCCAGCATTTT
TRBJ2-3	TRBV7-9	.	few	CASGGTNTDTQYF	TGTGCCAGCGGGGGGACAAACACAGATACGCAGTATTTT
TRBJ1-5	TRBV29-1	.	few	CSVSSGGSNQPQHF	TGCAGCGTTTCTTCGGGTGGGAGCAATCAGCCCCAGCATTTT
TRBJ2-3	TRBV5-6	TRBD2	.	CASSLSAGGGTDTQYF	TGTGCCAGCAGCTTGTCCGCGGGGGGGGGCACAGATACGCAGTATTTT
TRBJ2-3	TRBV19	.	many	CASAERRLTDTQYF	TGTGCCAGTGCAGAGCGGAGACTCACAGATACGCAGTATTTT
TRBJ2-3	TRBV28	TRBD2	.	CASSSPAGGASDTQYF	TGTGCCAGCAGTTCCCCAGCGGGGGGAGCTTCAGATACGCAGTATTTT
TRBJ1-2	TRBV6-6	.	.	CASSYSMDSYGYTF	TGTGCCAGCAGTTACTCGATGGACAGCTATGGCTACACCTTC
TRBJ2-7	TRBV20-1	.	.	CSARGQGVHEQYF	TGCAGTGCTAGGGGGCAGGGTGTCCACGAGCAGTACTTC
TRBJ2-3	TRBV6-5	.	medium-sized	CASSKTRDTTTDTQYF	TGTGCCAGCAGCAAGACCCGGGACACAACCACAGATACGCAGTATTTT
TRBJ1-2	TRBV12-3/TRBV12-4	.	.	CASGAGSRGYTF	TGTGCCAGTGGGGCAGGGTCGCGCGGCTACACCTTC
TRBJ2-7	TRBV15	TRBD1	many	CATSRGGQGVYEQYF	TGTGCCACCAGCAGAGGAGGACAGGGGGTCTACGAGCAGTACTTC
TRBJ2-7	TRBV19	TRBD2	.	CASSEAASGSHPGAYEQYF	TGTGCCAGTAGTGAGGCCGCTAGCGGGAGCCACCCTGGGGCCTACGAGCAGTACTTC
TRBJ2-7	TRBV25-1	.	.	CASSEESSSAVTAYEQYF	TGTGCCAGCAGTGAGGAATCGTCGTCAGCGGTGACTGCCTACGAGCAGTACTTC
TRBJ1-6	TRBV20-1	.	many	CSARETGYNSPLHF	TGCAGTGCTAGAGAAACGGGTTATAATTCACCCCTCCACTTT
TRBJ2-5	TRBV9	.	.	CASSTTGRGETQYF	TGTGCCAGCAGCACAACAGGACGAGGGGAGACCCAGTACTTC
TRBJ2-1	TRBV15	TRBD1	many	CATRTWDRGSDEQFF	TGTGCCACCAGGACTTGGGACAGGGGATCTGATGAGCAGTTCTTC
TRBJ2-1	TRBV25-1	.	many	CASSVNEQFF	TGTGCCAGCAGTGTGAATGAGCAGTTCTTC
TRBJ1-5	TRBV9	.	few	CASSVGTGNQPQHF	TGTGCCAGCAGCGTAGGGACGGGTAATCAGCCCCAGCATTTT
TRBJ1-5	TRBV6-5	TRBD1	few	CASSKGQGYQPQHF	TGTGCCAGCAGTAAGGGACAGGGCTATCAGCCCCAGCATTTT
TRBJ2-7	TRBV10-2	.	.	CASRPGTVEQYF	TGCGCCAGCCGCCCAGGGACTGTCGAGCAGTACTTC
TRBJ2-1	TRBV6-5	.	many	CARSPQERAYNEQFF	TGTGCCAGGAGTCCCCAGGAGCGGGCATACAATGAGCAGTTCTTC
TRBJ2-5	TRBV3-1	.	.	CASSQVRLQETQYF	TGTGCCAGCAGCCAAGTTAGGTTACAAGAGACCCAGTACTTC
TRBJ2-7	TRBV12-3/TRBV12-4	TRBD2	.	CASSTGTSFTHEQYF	TGTGCCAGCAGTACCGGGACTAGTTTCACTCACGAGCAGTACTTC
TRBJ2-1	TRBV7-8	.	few	CASSNQLSEQRGEQFF	TGTGCCAGCAGCAACCAGTTAAGCGAACAGCGAGGTGAGCAGTTCTTC
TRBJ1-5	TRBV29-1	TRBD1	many	CSVMVLGGQGLNQPQHF	TGCAGCGTTATGGTGTTGGGGGGACAGGGCCTCAATCAGCCCCAGCATTTT
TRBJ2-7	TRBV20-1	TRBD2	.	CSASSSGRYEQYF	TGCAGTGCTAGTTCTAGCGGGAGATACGAGCAGTACTTC
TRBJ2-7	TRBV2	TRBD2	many	CASSPTSGGAWEQYF	TGTGCCAGCAGTCCCACTAGCGGGGGGGCCTGGGAGCAGTACTTC
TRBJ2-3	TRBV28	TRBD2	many	CASSPQSGGPGDTQYF	TGTGCCAGCAGTCCCCAGAGCGGGGGGCCCGGGGATACGCAGTATTTT
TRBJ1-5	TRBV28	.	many	CASSSGTPSNQPQHF	TGTGCCAGCAGCTCGGGGACCCCTAGCAATCAGCCCCAGCATTTT
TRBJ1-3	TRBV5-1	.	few	CASGVGSGNTIYF	TGCGCCAGCGGCGTTGGTTCTGGAAACACCATATATTTT
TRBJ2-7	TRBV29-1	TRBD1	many	CSVERTGGREQYF	TGCAGCGTTGAAAGGACAGGCGGCCGCGAGCAGTACTTC
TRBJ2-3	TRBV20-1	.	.	CSARDQNTQYF	TGCAGTGCTAGAGATCAGAATACGCAGTATTTT
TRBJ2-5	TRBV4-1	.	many	CASSPSSAKTQYF	TGCGCCAGCAGCCCGAGCAGTGCGAAGACCCAGTACTTC
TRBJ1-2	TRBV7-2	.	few	CASSLVSYTF	TGTGCCAGCAGCTTAGTGAGCTACACCTTC
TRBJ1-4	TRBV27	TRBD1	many	CASSLYPVGTVNEKLFF	TGTGCCAGCAGTCTATATCCCGTCGGGACAGTGAATGAAAAACTGTTTTTT
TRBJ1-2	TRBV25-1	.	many	CASSEYSSGGQGYTF	TGTGCCAGCAGTGAATATAGCTCGGGGGGTCAGGGCTACACCTTC
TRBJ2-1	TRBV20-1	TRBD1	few	CSSAETGYNEQFF	TGCAGTAGTGCCGAGACAGGGTACAATGAGCAGTTCTTC
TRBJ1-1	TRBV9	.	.	CASSVVGGAREAFF	TGTGCCAGCAGCGTAGTCGGGGGGGCTAGAGAAGCTTTCTTT
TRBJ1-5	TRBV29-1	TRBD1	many	CSVMTGVSNQPQHF	TGCAGCGTGATGACAGGGGTGAGCAATCAGCCCCAGCATTTT
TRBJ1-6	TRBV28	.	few	CASSLGQGEVVYNSPLHF	TGTGCCAGCAGTTTAGGGCAGGGAGAGGTAGTTTATAATTCACCCCTCCACTTT
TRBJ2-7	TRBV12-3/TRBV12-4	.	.	CASSLGLIEQYF	TGTGCCAGCAGTTTGGGTCTCATTGAGCAGTACTTC
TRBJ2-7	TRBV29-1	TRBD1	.	CSVPQPTGDYEQYF	TGCAGCGTTCCACAACCGACAGGGGACTACGAGCAGTACTTC
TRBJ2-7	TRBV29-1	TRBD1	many	CSVEADRGYEQYF	TGCAGCGTTGAGGCGGACAGGGGTTACGAGCAGTACTTC
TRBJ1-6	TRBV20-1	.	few	CSAGRDIMLNSPLHF	TGCAGTGCCGGAAGGGACATCATGCTCAATTCACCCCTCCACTTT
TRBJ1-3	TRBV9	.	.	CASSVAGSGNTIYF	TGTGCCAGCAGCGTAGCGGGGTCTGGAAACACCATATATTTT
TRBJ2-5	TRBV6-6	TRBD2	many	CASGEASGLRETQYF	TGTGCCAGCGGTGAGGCTAGCGGCCTCCGAGAGACCCAGTACTTC
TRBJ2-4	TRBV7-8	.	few	CASSLEAKNIQYF	TGTGCCAGCAGCTTGGAAGCCAAAAACATTCAGTACTTC
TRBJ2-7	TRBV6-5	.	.	CASSRISGSYEQYF	TGTGCCAGCAGTCGAATTAGCGGTTCCTACGAGCAGTACTTC
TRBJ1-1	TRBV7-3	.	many	CASSLGRKATEAFF	TGTGCCAGCAGCTTAGGCAGGAAGGCCACTGAAGCTTTCTTT
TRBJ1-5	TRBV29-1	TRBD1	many	CSVMTGGNQPQHF	TGCAGCGTTATGACAGGGGGAAATCAGCCCCAGCATTTT
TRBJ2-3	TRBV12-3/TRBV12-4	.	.	CASSFAGTFSTDTQYF	TGTGCCAGCAGTTTCGCGGGAACTTTTAGCACAGATACGCAGTATTTT
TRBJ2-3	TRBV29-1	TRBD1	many	CSVGQGFITSTDTQYF	TGCAGCGTTGGACAGGGCTTTATAACTAGCACAGATACGCAGTATTTT
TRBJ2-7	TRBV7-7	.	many	CASSHREGREQYF	TGTGCCAGCAGCCACAGGGAAGGGCGCGAGCAGTACTTC
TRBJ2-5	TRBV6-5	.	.	CASSPHQNRGPTLGSQYF	TGTGCCAGCAGTCCCCACCAGAACCGGGGCCCAACCCTGGGGTCCCAGTACTTC